A selection of T cell receptor beta chains follows, all from one sample in a study of cytotoxic CD8 clonotypes in ibrutinib-treated CLL. Sequencing was performed with immunoSEQ multiplex PCR; in TCRdb, only in-frame clones are kept and a portion is missing. This sample carries about 20,000 clones, approximately 74% of them seen once, and the ten largest clones take under 30%. This specimen was PBMCs, taken before ibrutinib treatment. These receptors were obtained from a human donor with chronic lymphocytic leukemia. CDR3s include the opening cysteine and the closing phenylalanine or tryptophan.

>TRBJ1-2|TRBV21-1
CASSKVGTGRSQRRICGYTF
>TRBJ2-7|TRBV7-2
CASSLDRGTYEQYF
>TRBJ2-6|TRBV2
CASSVRSGANVLTF
>TRBJ1-4|TRBV6-6
CASSLAEKLFF
>TRBJ2-7|TRBV7-3
CASSSQAGAGYEQYF
>TRBJ1-6|TRBV5-1
CASSLNRDSNSPLHF
>TRBJ1-3|TRBV6-1
CASSEGRGTGNTIYF
>TRBJ2-7|TRBV20-1
CSARRLAPQYF
>TRBJ2-5|TRBV5-4
CASSVRRETQYF
>TRBJ2-5|TRBV2
CASSETGVGGETQYF
>TRBJ2-7|TRBV29-1
CSPLGQAYRYEQYF
>TRBJ2-3|TRBV7-3
CASSRTGTGSTDTQYF
>TRBJ2-1|TRBV27
CASSLNPPPAEQFF
>TRBJ2-3|TRBV7-9
CASSRVADTQYF
>TRBJ1-5|TRBV28
CASSTTTGIRQPQHF
>TRBJ1-4|TRBV6-6
CASSPDSSRDEKLFF
>TRBJ2-7|TRBV7-9
CASSRRGKGEQYF
>TRBJ2-7|TRBV11-2
CASRITGTGIYEQYF
>TRBJ2-3|TRBV4-1
CASSQGGRVTDTQYF
>TRBJ1-1|TRBV30
CAWSDTGALGYTEAFF
>TRBJ2-1|TRBV7-3
CASSPRGSWDEQFF
>TRBJ1-5|TRBV7-6
CASSLGPNQPQHF
>TRBJ2-2|TRBV7-2
CASKEGAGELFF
>TRBJ1-1|TRBV6-5
CASSRGQGAEAFF
>TRBJ2-7|TRBV7-2
CASSLRDRISYEQYF
>TRBJ2-5|TRBV27
CASSPRRETQYF
>TRBJ2-4|TRBV28
CASSSPGIGLNIQYF
>TRBJ2-1|TRBV7-9
CASSPAGTSILF
>TRBJ2-6|TRBV28
CASRHRGVFTYGANVLTF
>TRBJ2-7|TRBV23-1
CASSQSSGVYEQYF
>TRBJ1-5|TRBV7-8
CASSFSPKNSNQPQHF
>TRBJ2-7|TRBV27
CASRGQGAYEQYF
>TRBJ2-7|TRBV30
CAWSRDSRLYEQYF
>TRBJ2-3|TRBV7-3
CASSRTGTSGTTGDTQYF
>TRBJ2-1|TRBV11-3
CASSLGGSNNEQFF
>TRBJ1-5|TRBV4-1
CASSQDFSRRQPQHF
>TRBJ2-6|TRBV28
CASSFQGAGANVLTF
>TRBJ2-7|TRBV19
CASSIVGQASYEQYF
>TRBJ2-7|TRBV7-2
CASSFDRGQVYEQYF
>TRBJ1-5|TRBV2
CASSEDSGQPQHF
>TRBJ2-1|TRBV19
CASSQYGASSYNEQFF
>TRBJ2-7|TRBV2
CASLHVGGTTYEQYF
>TRBJ2-7|TRBV7-6
CASSFQTSGRAWVYEQYF
>TRBJ1-3|TRBV6-1
CASGRTGNTIYF
>TRBJ2-7|TRBV4-2
CASSLLAREEQYF
>TRBJ1-3|TRBV30
CAYDGYSGNTIYF
>TRBJ2-6|TRBV5-1
CASSTSGANVLTF
>TRBJ2-7|TRBV5-4
CASSLGVQLRAGSSYEQYF
>TRBJ2-7|TRBV29-1
CSVLQGFSSYEQYF
>TRBJ2-3|TRBV25-1
CASSEWSGSTDTQYF
>TRBJ2-2|TRBV2
CASMRSGELFF
>TRBJ2-7|TRBV6-1
CASSTGSFSEQYF
>TRBJ2-2|TRBV7-9
CASSLAVTGELFF
>TRBJ1-2|TRBV6-1
CASSEPPPIGGYTF
>TRBJ2-7|TRBV5-1
CASSFGTDLYEQYF
>TRBJ2-7|TRBV5-6
CASSLAGQNRQYF
>TRBJ1-1|TRBV20-1
CSASRTVEAFF
>TRBJ1-5|TRBV30
CAWSVDDQPQHF
>TRBJ2-7|TRBV28
CANVGVSRDRGGDYEQYF